This is a list of T cell receptor beta chains from one sample in a study of blood T cells in healthy people across ages. TCRdb re-analysed the 5' RACE reads in MiXCR, keeping a single row per CDR3 protein. This table holds about 1.1 million distinct CDR3 sequences, roughly two fifths found once. The sequencing sample was made of blood. Source of these receptors: a man aged 18 to 30 in good health. Each CDR3 is given with its conserved first and last residue. D genes are given only for firm matches. Expanded clones are given a class, and other clones once, few, many or no size at all.

TRBD1	.	TRBV6-5	TRBJ1-5	CASSYSSPVGQSNQLQHF	TGTGCCAGCAGTTATTCTTCCCCGGTGGGACAGAGCAATCAGCTCCAGCATTTT
.	.	TRBV12-3/TRBV12-4	TRBJ2-3	CASRQVSGRTLTGTQYF	TGTGCCAGCCGGCAGGTATCCGGGCGAACCCTCACAGGTACGCAGTATTTT
.	.	TRBV12-3/TRBV12-4	TRBJ1-5	CASSSLQGLAPKHF	TGTGCCAGCAGTTCCTTACAGGGTCTGGCCCCAAAGCATTTT
TRBD1	.	TRBV4-1	TRBJ1-3	CASSHRDRGRLGDTIYF	TGCGCCAGCAGCCATCGAGACAGGGGGCGTCTTGGGGACACCATATATTTT
.	.	TRBV20-1	TRBJ1-5	CSASTTPGRNSNQPQHF	TGCAGTGCTAGCACGACCCCGGGCCGTAATAGCAATCAGCCCCAGCATTTT
.	.	TRBV4-3	TRBJ1-2	CASSQASGPGGYGYTF	TGCGCCAGCAGCCAAGCCTCAGGTCCAGGTGGCTATGGCTACACCTTC
.	few	TRBV3-1	TRBJ1-5	CASSFGDSDQPQHF	TGTGCCAGCAGCTTTGGGGATTCAGATCAGCCCCAGCATTTT
.	.	TRBV9	TRBJ1-5	CASGRETSNQPQHF	TGTGCCAGCGGCCGGGAGACAAGCAATCAGCCCCAGCATTTT
.	once	TRBV27	TRBJ2-5	CASSLSSTTGPAQETQYF	TGTGCCAGCAGTTTATCAAGTACGACTGGCCCTGCTCAAGAGACCCAGTACTTC
.	.	TRBV5-1	TRBJ2-3	CTSSFLLAGAADTQYF	TGCACCAGCAGCTTCCTACTAGCAGGGGCGGCAGATACGCAGTATTTT
.	.	TRBV5-1	TRBJ1-6	CASSLAPGSGNYSPLHF	TGCGCCAGCAGCTTAGCCCCTGGAAGTGGCAATTATTCACCCCTCCACTTT
.	.	TRBV7-2	TRBJ2-3	CASSPRGDTDTQYF	TGTGCCAGCAGCCCGCGGGGCGACACAGATACGCAGTATTTT
TRBD1	.	TRBV7-2	TRBJ1-2	CASSPQIGQGRNGYTF	TGTGCCAGCAGCCCGCAAATTGGACAGGGGAGGAATGGCTACACCTTC
TRBD2	.	TRBV2	TRBJ2-1	CASTGGLAGPYNEQFF	TGTGCCAGCACCGGGGGACTAGCGGGCCCCTACAATGAGCAGTTCTTC
.	many	TRBV10-3	TRBJ2-3	CAISESQGRGDTQYF	TGTGCCATCAGTGAGTCTCAAGGTCGGGGAGATACGCAGTATTTT
TRBD1	few	TRBV14	TRBJ1-2	CASSQGGQGVPSNYGYTF	TGTGCCAGCAGCCAAGGGGGACAGGGGGTGCCTTCTAACTATGGCTACACCTTC
TRBD1	few	TRBV7-9	TRBJ1-1	CASSSLITGDKNTEAFF	TGTGCCAGCAGCTCACTCATCACAGGGGACAAGAACACTGAAGCTTTCTTT
.	.	TRBV7-9	TRBJ1-1	CASSSPQITGNTEAFF	TGTGCCAGCAGCTCCCCTCAGATAACGGGGAACACTGAAGCTTTCTTT
TRBD1	.	TRBV7-6	TRBJ2-2	CASSLARGGTGVNFGTGELFF	TGTGCCAGCAGCTTAGCAAGAGGAGGGACAGGGGTTAATTTCGGCACCGGGGAGCTGTTTTTT
.	few	TRBV4-3	TRBJ2-7	CASSQDPSGSTEQYF	TGCGCCAGCAGCCAAGATCCCTCTGGTAGTACCGAGCAGTACTTC
.	few	TRBV6-5	TRBJ1-2	CASSRSKRNYGYTF	TGTGCCAGCAGTCGTTCAAAGCGCAACTATGGCTACACCTTC
TRBD2	.	TRBV4-2	TRBJ2-7	CAGKPTSGGYYEQYF	TGTGCCGGCAAACCGACTAGCGGGGGGTACTACGAGCAGTACTTC
.	few	TRBV27	TRBJ1-2	CASSPTTRADYGYTF	TGTGCCAGCAGTCCTACCACCCGGGCCGACTATGGCTACACCTTC
TRBD2	.	TRBV27	TRBJ2-5	CASSLWGGSGEAQYF	TGTGCCAGCAGTTTATGGGGGGGAAGTGGGGAGGCCCAGTACTTC
.	.	TRBV4-3	TRBJ1-2	CASSQLTTDYGYTF	TGCGCCAGCAGCCAACTCACGACGGACTATGGCTACACCTTC
TRBD1	.	TRBV6-2/TRBV6-3	TRBJ2-5	CASSTTSGTGSQETQYF	TGTGCCAGCAGTACGACGTCTGGGACAGGGAGCCAAGAGACCCAGTACTTC
TRBD1	few	TRBV10-2	TRBJ1-2	CASIETGGSGYGYTF	TGCGCCAGCATTGAAACAGGGGGCAGCGGCTATGGCTACACCTTC
.	few	TRBV25-1	TRBJ1-1	CASSSRQVTLNTEAFF	TGTGCCAGCAGTTCAAGACAGGTTACCCTGAACACTGAAGCTTTCTTT
TRBD1	.	TRBV6-1	TRBJ2-3	CASRRKNRGLGTDTQYF	TGTGCCAGCAGACGTAAAAACAGGGGGCTTGGCACAGATACGCAGTATTTT
.	few	TRBV4-2	TRBJ2-7	CASSRGDQGSYEQYF	TGTGCCAGCAGCCGTGGGGACCAAGGGTCCTACGAGCAGTACTTC
.	.	TRBV20-1	TRBJ2-1	CSARPAGVLNEQFF	TGCAGTGCCCGACCGGCCGGGGTACTCAATGAGCAGTTCTTC
.	few	TRBV12-3/TRBV12-4	TRBJ2-5	CASSMRETQYF	TGTGCCAGCAGTATGAGGGAGACCCAGTACTTC
TRBD1	few	TRBV20-1	TRBJ2-1	CSANRGHNEQFF	TGCAGTGCCAACAGGGGACACAATGAGCAGTTCTTC
TRBD1	.	TRBV5-6	TRBJ2-3	CASSWGTVEGTDTQYF	TGTGCCAGCAGCTGGGGGACAGTGGAGGGCACAGATACGCAGTATTTT
.	few	TRBV7-6	TRBJ1-4	CASSSPRRRGEKLFF	TGTGCCAGCAGCTCCCCGCGCAGGCGTGGTGAAAAACTGTTTTTT
TRBD1	.	TRBV5-1	TRBJ2-1	CASSSPGTGAPYNEQFF	TGCGCCAGCAGCTCGCCCGGGACAGGGGCCCCCTACAATGAGCAGTTCTTC
.	.	TRBV5-1	TRBJ1-1	CASSPHDISTEAFF	TGCGCCAGCAGCCCACACGACATTTCCACTGAAGCTTTCTTT
TRBD1	.	TRBV3-1	TRBJ1-5	CASSPTGVIDQPQHF	TGTGCCAGCAGCCCGACAGGGGTTATAGATCAGCCCCAGCATTTT
.	once	TRBV6-5	TRBJ1-2	CASSDYGASYGYTF	TGTGCCAGCAGTGACTACGGGGCTAGCTATGGCTACACCTTC
.	few	TRBV29-1	TRBJ2-2	CSVEDLSARNTGELFF	TGCAGCGTTGAAGATCTTTCGGCGAGGAACACCGGGGAGCTGTTTTTT
.	.	TRBV20-1	TRBJ2-1	CSASGQSSYNEQFF	TGCAGTGCTAGCGGGCAAAGCTCCTACAATGAGCAGTTCTTC
TRBD1	.	TRBV7-2	TRBJ1-2	CASSTYPGQFYGYTF	TGTGCCAGCAGCACCTATCCGGGACAGTTTTATGGCTACACCTTC
.	.	TRBV7-9	TRBJ2-1	CASIPPALADSEQFF	TGTGCCAGCATCCCGCCGGCGCTAGCGGACAGTGAGCAGTTCTTC
.	.	TRBV7-9	TRBJ2-3	CASSGASSTDTQYF	TGTGCCAGCAGCGGGGCCTCTAGCACAGATACGCAGTATTTT
TRBD1	.	TRBV9	TRBJ1-4	CASSVAGGQEEKLFF	TGTGCCAGCAGCGTAGCAGGGGGCCAAGAAGAAAAACTGTTTTTT
.	.	TRBV4-2	TRBJ2-1	CASSPNINSSPEQFF	TGTGCCAGCAGCCCAAATATAAATAGTAGCCCCGAGCAGTTCTTC
TRBD1	.	TRBV4-1	TRBJ2-7	CASSQAMGTGGFYEQYF	TGCGCCAGCAGCCAAGCGATGGGGACAGGGGGTTTCTACGAGCAGTACTTC
.	.	TRBV12-3/TRBV12-4	TRBJ2-5	CASSFGAYTQYF	TGTGCCAGCAGTTTCGGGGCGTATACCCAGTACTTC
TRBD1	few	TRBV20-1	TRBJ1-1	CSAFPGQGNTEAFF	TGCAGTGCCTTCCCGGGACAGGGGAACACTGAAGCTTTCTTT
TRBD1	.	TRBV6-2/TRBV6-3	TRBJ1-1	CASSRTGDRAEAFF	TGTGCCAGCAGCCGTACGGGGGACAGGGCTGAAGCTTTCTTT
.	.	TRBV2	TRBJ2-5	CASTGDWETQYF	TGTGCCAGTACGGGGGATTGGGAGACCCAGTACTTC
.	many	TRBV20-1	TRBJ2-5	CSASQETQYF	TGCAGTGCTAGCCAAGAGACCCAGTACTTC
.	.	TRBV7-3	TRBJ2-4	CASSLNQQGESIQYF	TGTGCCAGCAGCTTAAATCAACAGGGAGAGAGCATTCAGTACTTC
.	few	TRBV6-6	TRBJ1-2	CASSYTREYGYTF	TGTGCCAGCAGTTACACCAGGGAGTATGGCTACACCTTC
.	.	TRBV27	TRBJ1-5	CASSLGGSPQHF	TGTGCCAGCAGTTTGGGGGGGAGCCCCCAGCATTTT
.	.	TRBV28	TRBJ2-3	CAGSLGGSGATQYF	TGTGCCGGCAGTTTAGGTGGGTCCGGGGCTACGCAGTATTTT
TRBD1	.	TRBV2	TRBJ1-5	CASSAGQGYNQPQHF	TGTGCCAGCAGTGCCGGACAGGGGTACAATCAGCCCCAGCATTTT